Below, 11 T cell receptor beta chains from the same sample are listed, as sequenced in a study of T cell responses to AZD1222 COVID-19 vaccine. Clones were sequenced by immunoSEQ multiplex PCR, and TCRdb holds only the in-frame ones, with some missing. Here the sample spans 90,000 to 150,000 clones, roughly 89% being singletons. The starting material was peripheral blood, obtained on day 0 of AZD1222 vaccination. The source is an adult in good health.

The rearrangement joins TRBV7-9 to TRBJ1-2, with TRBD1 identical over 11 bases. CDR1 and CDR2 (germline): SEHNR, FQNEAQ (reference sequence). This CDR3 has 16 amino acids. V was clipped by 3 bases and J by 2 bases; unmatched bases: 5. CDR3 loop: CASSLGQGGVNYGYTF. The DNA for the CDR3 is TGTGCCAGCAGCTTGGGACAGGGGGGAGTGAACTATGGCTACACCTTC.

The gene calls are TRBV5-1 and TRBJ2-1; TRBD2 might be the D (5 bases). The CDR3 contains 16 residues. Trimming pared 0 bases from V and 0 bases from J, leaving 10 bases between. CDR1 and CDR2 from the germline V gene are SGHRS and YFSETQ. The CDR3 sequence is CASSLEPADSYNEQFF. The CDR3 bases are TGCGCCAGCAGCTTGGAACCAGCGGACTCCTACAATGAGCAGTTCTTC.

This rearrangement joins TRBV10-3 to TRBJ2-1, with 10 bases matching TRBD2. The germline CDR1 and CDR2 sequences are ENHRY and SYGVKD. The CDR3 length is 15 residues. After removal of 6 bases from V and 8 bases from J, the junction contained 10 bases not matched to a gene. The CDR3 DNA is TGTGCCATCAGAGATCTAGCGGGAGAGGGTTATGAGCAGTTCTTC. It codes for CAIRDLAGEGYEQFF.

The rearrangement joins TRBV3-1 (or the pseudogene TRBV3-2) to TRBJ2-5; the D is unclear. The CDR3 contains 14 residues. Germline assignment: CDR1 LGHDT and CDR2 YNNKEL (reference sequence). V was clipped by 5 bases and J by 5 bases, with 15 bases between them. CDR3 protein: CASSSAKVQETQYF. As DNA, the CDR3 is TGTGCCAGCAGCTCAGCTAAAGTCCAGGAGACCCAGTACTTC.

The chain combines TRBV30 with TRBJ1-2; 7 nucleotides agree with TRBD1. The CDR3 spans 16 residues. V lost 4 bases to trimming and J lost 0 bases; unmatched junction nucleotides: 11. Germline V gives CDR1 GTSNPN, CDR2 SVGIG (reference sequence). In DNA, the CDR3 is TGTGCCTGGACGGGGGGACAGACACTAGCTAACTATGGCTACACCTTC. Protein sequence: CAWTGGQTLANYGYTF.

The chain joins TRBV3-1 (or the pseudogene TRBV3-2) to TRBJ2-7; the D gene is possibly TRBD2 (6 bases). This CDR3 region has 13 residues. Trimming took off 1 base at V and 8 bases at J, with 12 bases between the two ends. Germline CDR1 is LGHDT and CDR2 is YNNKEL (reference sequence). The CDR3 DNA is TGTGCCAGCAGCCAAGCAGAGGCGGGACAGCAGTACTTC. It specifies CASSQAEAGQQYF.

The V call is TRBV19, the J call TRBJ1-2, with a possible D match to TRBD1 (5 bases). V was trimmed by 2 bases and J by 0 bases, leaving 7 bases between them. The V gene's germline CDR1 is LNHDA and CDR2 SQIVND (reference sequence). The CDR3 covers 14 residues. The CDR3 spells CASSIQGANYGYTF. DNA of the CDR3: TGTGCCAGTAGTATACAGGGAGCTAACTATGGCTACACCTTC.

This clone was observed once. The chain couples TRBV6-5 to TRBJ2-2, with unresolved D. The CDR3 totals 13 residues. Germline assignment: CDR1 MNHEY and CDR2 SVGAGI. V gave up 6 bases and J gave up 4 bases, with 9 bases separating them. The CDR3 is CASSLETTGELFF. CDR3 bases: TGTGCCAGCAGCTTGGAAACCACCGGGGAGCTGTTTTTT.

V usage is TRBV19 and J usage is TRBJ1-4, with D uncertain. The CDR3 extends over 15 amino acids. The V and J ends lost 4 bases and 0 bases respectively, with 9 bases between them. The germline gives CDR1 LNHDA, CDR2 SQIVND (reference sequence). CDR3 region: CASSTQGATNEKLFF. The CDR3 coding sequence is TGTGCCAGTAGTACCCAAGGTGCAACTAATGAAAAACTGTTTTTT.

CDR3 loop: CASSLRQGPSPLHF. CDR3 bases: TGCGCCAGCAGCTTGCGACAGGGCCCCTCACCCCTCCACTTT. V is TRBV5-1 and J is TRBJ1-6, with 7 nucleotides matching TRBD1. J was trimmed by 10 bases and V by 1 base; bases with no gene match: 5. This CDR3 has 14 residues. Looked up from germline, CDR1 is SGHRS and CDR2 is YFSETQ.

The chain combines TRBV29-1 with TRBJ2-5, with 9 bases that match TRBD1. CDR1 is SQVTM, CDR2 ANQGSEA, per germline. The CDR3 consists of 12 residues. Trimming cost V 4 bases and J 4 bases; bases outside gene matches: 1. In nucleotides, the CDR3 is TGCAGCGTTGTGACAGGGGGAGAGACCCAGTACTTC. The encoded protein is CSVVTGGETQYF. The full variable domain, in which reference TRBV29-1 and TRBJ2-5 provide the parts outside the CDR3, is SAVISQKPSRDICQRGTSLTIQCQVDSQVTMMFWYRQQPGQSLTLIATANQGSEATYESGFVIDKFPISRPNLTFSTLTVSNMSPEDSSIYLCSVVTGGETQYFGPGTRLLVL.